The clone carrying this TCR beta chain was counted only a few times. Authors' analysis steps: Reference gene primer amplification gave nucleated cell count estimates. TCRdb's table, derived via immunoSEQ multiplex PCR, lists solely in-frame clones and lacks some. V, J and clone size were drawn from that table, and D and trimming were deduced from the DNA. The repertoire includes roughly 190,000 clones, more than 60% of them detected once, and 12% sits in the top ten. Per the germline V gene, CDR1 is GTSNPN and CDR2 is SVGIG (reference sequence). This CDR3 comprises 15 residues. With 3 bases removed from V and 1 base from J, the gap between germline ends came to 13 bases. The sample originates from a study of blood T cell repertoires in COVID-19. In the study overall: The analysed material was cDNA or gDNA that came from T cells, B-cell-depleted T cells, or PBMCs.

The V call is TRBV30, the J call TRBJ2-4; TRBD2 is a possible D gene (6 bases). The clonotype originates from a woman aged 45-60 years with acute or convalescent COVID-19. Material for sequencing was peripheral blood. The CDR3 nucleotides are TGTGCCTGGAGCGCGCGGGGTCTGGCCAAAAACATTCAGTACTTC. Translating it yields CAWSARGLAKNIQYF. Full variable domain (missing parts from reference TRBV30 and TRBJ2-4): SQTIHQWPATLVQPVGSPLSLECTVEGTSNPNLYWYRQAAGRGLQLLFYSVGIGQISSEVPQNLSASRPQDRQFILSSKKLLLSDSGFYLCAWSARGLAKNIQYFGAGTRLSVL.